The rows below give T cell receptor beta chains drawn from one sample of a study of CD8 T cells in ankylosing spondylitis. TCRdb fed the 5' RACE reads into MiXCR, producing one record per CDR3 protein. The sample has hundreds of thousands of distinct CDR3 sequences, roughly 22% seen once. Source material: blood, either unsorted or a sorted T cell fraction (not recorded which). These receptor sequences come from a male donor with ankylosing spondylitis or in good health (not recorded which). The CDR3 runs from the conserved cysteine through the conserved F or W. Each record gives: D gene, V gene, J gene, CDR3 length, clone size, CDR3 DNA, CDR3 protein. D genes are given only for firm matches. Expanded clones get a size class; other rows say once, few or many, or leave the size out.

>.|TRBV7-9|TRBJ2-1|12|.
TGTGCCAGCCGCCCCCCAGGCTTTGAGCAGTTCTTC
CASRPPGFEQFF
>.|TRBV12-3/TRBV12-4|TRBJ2-6|14|few
TGTGCCAGCACGAGCCAGACTGGGGCCAACGTCCTGACTTTC
CASTSQTGANVLTF
>TRBD1|TRBV20-1|TRBJ2-7|15|few
TGCAGTGCTAGAGATTGGGCCGGGACAGACTACGAGCAGTACTTC
CSARDWAGTDYEQYF
>.|TRBV9|TRBJ2-1|12|few
TGTGCCAGCAGCGTAGGTGGGGCCCCTCCGTTCTTC
CASSVGGAPPFF
>.|TRBV28|TRBJ1-4|14|.
TGTGCCACCGGATATATGGGATCTAATGAAAAACTGTTTTTT
CATGYMGSNEKLFF
>.|TRBV12-3/TRBV12-4|TRBJ1-4|14|few
TGTGCCAGCAGTTTAGCGGTAACTAATGAAAAACTGTTTTTT
CASSLAVTNEKLFF
>.|TRBV27|TRBJ2-1|14|.
TGTGCCACCCGGAGCCTGGGACCGGACAATGAGCAGTTCTTC
CATRSLGPDNEQFF
>TRBD2|TRBV7-3|TRBJ2-3|15|few
TGTGCCAGCAGCTTCGGGACTAGCGTCACAGATACGCAGTATTTT
CASSFGTSVTDTQYF
>.|TRBV5-6|TRBJ2-5|13|.
TGTGCCAGCAGCTTGCTAGACGTGGAGACCCAGTACTTC
CASSLLDVETQYF
>.|TRBV12-3/TRBV12-4|TRBJ2-2|14|few
TGTGCCAGCAGCTTGAATCCAGCGACCGGGGAGCTGTTTTTT
CASSLNPATGELFF